One and the same sample provided the 27 T cell receptor beta chains below, sequenced in a study of blood T cell repertoires in COVID-19. Sequencing used immunoSEQ multiplex PCR; TCRdb keeps in-frame clones, though not all of them. The table records a few hundred thousand clones, approximately 84% of them present only once. The sequencing sample was made of PBMCs or T cells enriched from blood (not recorded which). These receptors were collected from a woman aged 30 to 39 who had recovered from COVID-19.

The chain links TRBV3-1 (or the pseudogene TRBV3-2) to TRBJ1-2; 7 positions match TRBD1. The germline gives CDR1 LGHDT, CDR2 YNNKEL (reference sequence). J gave up 4 bases and V 5 bases, and 7 bases lay outside the gene matches. The CDR3 contains 14 residues. The CDR3 nucleotides read TGTGCCAGCAGCACACCGGGACAGATCTATGGCTACACCTTC. It specifies CASSTPGQIYGYTF.

The genes are TRBV6-5 and TRBJ1-1, with D perhaps matching TRBD1 (5 bases). Germline V gene lookup returns CDR1 MNHEY and CDR2 SVGAGI. The CDR3 covers 16 residues. V was clipped by 1 base and J by 4 bases, with 16 bases between them. The DNA of the CDR3 is TGTGCCAGCAGTTACTACGACATAGGGGCTGGCACTGAAGCTTTCTTT. Translating it yields CASSYYDIGAGTEAFF.

The chain has TRBV5-8 and TRBJ1-3, with TRBD1 matching over 9 bases. The V and J ends lost 1 base and 7 bases, in that order; junction bases with no gene match: 3. The V gene's germline CDR1 is SGHTS and CDR2 YDEGEE. The CDR3 contains 14 residues. The CDR3 nucleotides read TGTGCCAGCAGCTTGTTACAGGGGGCTAACACCATATATTTT. Translation: CASSLLQGANTIYF.

As for this clone: One end of the junction fails to match germline, which may point to a read error. The chain employs TRBV27 and TRBJ1-1; no definite D call. Germline V gene data show CDR1 as MNHEY and CDR2 as SMNVEV (reference sequence). This CDR3 comprises 11 residues. The CDR3 sequence: CASIESNLTIF. The DNA for the CDR3 is TGTGCCAGCATAGAGTCCAACCTTACTATCTTT.

The CDR3 DNA reads TGCGCCAGCAGCCACCCACCCGCGACAGGGGGCCTATACACTGAAGCTTTCTTT. Protein sequence: CASSHPPATGGLYTEAFF. The chain uses TRBV4-1 and TRBJ1-1; TRBD1 matches 10 bases. Germline loops: CDR1 MGHRA, CDR2 YSYEKL. With V trimmed by 3 bases and J by 3 bases, 13 bases remained unmatched. CDR3 length: 18 residues.

V is TRBV30 and J is TRBJ1-2; D uncertain. The CDR3 covers 13 residues. Trimming removed 2 bases from V and 2 bases from J, with 9 bases in between. Germline values: CDR1 GTSNPN, CDR2 SVGIG (reference sequence). The CDR3 region has the DNA TGTGCCTGGAGTATAAACAGAAACTATGGCTACACCTTC. Encoded protein: CAWSINRNYGYTF.

The chain carries TRBV29-1 and TRBJ2-7; possibly TRBD2 for D (6 bases). CDR3 size: 15 residues. V lost 5 bases to trimming and J lost 6 bases, with 23 bases between them. Germline V gives CDR1 SQVTM, CDR2 ANQGSEA. CDR3 amino acids: CSVRRVSSNFSEQYF. CDR3 coding DNA: TGCAGCGTTAGGAGGGTATCATCCAACTTTAGCGAGCAGTACTTC.

This clone was observed a single time. The V and J genes are TRBV28 and TRBJ1-2; maybe TRBD1 (6 bases). Germline V gene sequence: CDR1 MDHEN, CDR2 SYDVKM. Deletions cut 6 bases from V and 3 bases from J, with 11 bases between. The CDR3 extends over 13 amino acids. The CDR3 sequence is CASRNREHYGYTF. The CDR3 bases are TGTGCCAGCAGAAACAGGGAGCACTATGGCTACACCTTC.

CDR3 protein: CASSLASRGPGELFF. Here the CDR3 DNA reads TGTGCCAGCAGCTTAGCGAGTCGTGGGCCCGGGGAGCTGTTTTTT. The chain recombines TRBV7-6 with TRBJ2-2; D gene ambiguous. V was clipped by 0 bases and J by 6 bases, with 11 bases between them. Germline loops: CDR1 SGHVS, CDR2 FNYEAQ. This CDR3 spans 15 amino acids. The whole variable domain, filled in from reference TRBV7-6 and TRBJ2-2, reads GAGVSQSPRYKVTKRGQDVALRCDPISGHVSLYWYRQALGQGPEFLTYFNYEAQQDKSGLPNDRFSAERPEGSISTLTIQRTEQRDSAMYRCASSLASRGPGELFFGEGSRLTVL.

This chain connects TRBV11-2 to TRBJ2-1, with 9 bases aligning to TRBD1. CDR1 SGHAT and CDR2 FQNNGV come from the germline V gene. The J segment lost 7 bases and the V segment lost 1 base, leaving 2 bases of the junction unmatched. The CDR3 is 14 amino acids. CDR3 in DNA: TGTGCCAGCAGCTTAGTTGGACAGGGGAATGAGCAGTTCTTC. Amino acids: CASSLVGQGNEQFF. The variable domain in full, completed from reference TRBV11-2 and TRBJ2-1, reads EAGVAQSPRYKIIEKRQSVAFWCNPISGHATLYWYQQILGQGPKLLIQFQNNGVVDDSQLPKDRFSAERLKGVDSTLKIQPAKLEDSAVYLCASSLVGQGNEQFFGPGTRLTVL.

The rearrangement links TRBV27 to TRBJ1-1; TRBD1 might be the D (6 bases). With 4 bases removed from V and 5 bases from J, the gap between germline ends came to 17 bases. CDR1 is MNHEY and CDR2 is SMNVEV in the germline V gene (reference sequence). CDR3 length equals 15 residues. The CDR3 sequence is CASSSGQQGTTEAFF. CDR3 DNA sequence: TGTGCCAGCAGTTCGGGCCAACAGGGAACAACTGAAGCTTTCTTT.

The V call is TRBV5-8, the J call TRBJ2-2; D is uncertain. Germline V gene lookup returns CDR1 SGHTS and CDR2 YDEGEE. Between the trimmed V and J ends, which lost 0 bases and 0 bases, there was a span of 12 bases. The CDR3 spans 17 residues. The CDR3: CASSLDLVGANTGELFF. CDR3 nucleotide sequence: TGTGCCAGCAGCTTGGATCTCGTCGGAGCGAACACCGGGGAGCTGTTTTTT.

The gene calls are TRBV21-1 and TRBJ2-1; TRBD1 reflects the table's D call only, with no check against the DNA. TRBV21-1 is a pseudogene segment. The CDR3 is 15 amino acids. The CDR3 reads CASSTEDSPYNEQFF. As DNA, the CDR3 is TGTGCCAGCAGCACCGAGGACAGCCCCTACAATGAGCAGTTCTTC.

J is TRBJ2-1 and V is TRBV4-1; TRBD1 matches 9 bases. Per germline, CDR1 MGHRA and CDR2 YSYEKL. This CDR3 comprises 15 residues. V lost 3 bases, J lost 8 bases, and 8 bases stayed unmatched. The CDR3 DNA is TGCGCCAGCAGCCACCCGACAGGGGGGGGCGATGAGCAGTTCTTC. It encodes CASSHPTGGGDEQFF.

The J gene is TRBJ2-5, the V gene TRBV9; D not certain. Germline CDR1 is SGDLS and CDR2 is YYNGEE. This CDR3 spans 13 amino acids. V lost 1 base, J lost 3 bases, and 7 bases lay in between. The DNA for the CDR3 is TGTGCCAGCAGCGTATCGGCGGAAGAGACCCAGTACTTC. This codes for CASSVSAEETQYF.

The chain uses TRBV7-9 and TRBJ2-7; no definite D call. Germline V lookup: CDR1 SEHNR, CDR2 FQNEAQ (reference sequence). The V end was cut by 1 base, the J end by 1 base, with 8 bases between. The CDR3 consists of 14 residues. The CDR3 here is CASSLEQSSYEQYF. The CDR3 DNA reads as TGTGCCAGCAGCTTAGAACAGTCGTCCTACGAGCAGTACTTC. The full variable domain, completed using reference TRBV7-9 and TRBJ2-7, is DTGVSQNPRHKITKRGQNVTFRCDPISEHNRLYWYRQTLGQGPEFLTYFQNEAQLEKSRLLSDRFSAERPKGSFSTLEIQRTEQGDSAMYLCASSLEQSSYEQYFGPGTRLTVT.

The CDR3 coding sequence is TGTGCCAGCAGGGAACCCCCGTTGGGACTCACCTACGAGCAGTACTTC. Its translation is CASREPPLGLTYEQYF. The chain carries TRBV2 and TRBJ2-7; D might be TRBD2 (6 bases). Trimming took off 6 bases at V and 2 bases at J, with 20 bases between the two ends. Germline V gives CDR1 SNHLY, CDR2 FYNNEI. This CDR3 comprises 16 residues.

J is TRBJ2-7 and V is TRBV7-6; 14 nucleotides line up with TRBD2. CDR1 is SGHVS, CDR2 FNYEAQ, per germline. Trimming cost V 5 bases and J 3 bases; bases outside gene matches: 12. The CDR3 extends over 18 amino acids. CDR3 sequence: CASSAGTSGSTPYYEQYF. DNA for the CDR3: TGTGCCAGCAGCGCCGGGACTAGCGGGAGTACCCCATACTACGAGCAGTACTTC.

The J gene is TRBJ1-2, the V gene TRBV19, with no clear D. Trimming left V 6 bases short and J 6 bases short, with 20 bases between. The V gene's germline CDR1 is LNHDA and CDR2 SQIVND (reference sequence). There are 15 residues in the CDR3. In nucleotides, the CDR3 is TGTGCCAGTAGCCAAGCCGGGGAGCACGAAAATGGCTACACCTTC. It specifies CASSQAGEHENGYTF.

This clone was detected only a few times. The rearrangement uses TRBV9 and TRBJ1-6, with D possibly TRBD1 on 6 matching bases. The CDR3 consists of 15 residues. Germline lookup yields CDR1 SGDLS and CDR2 YYNGEE. Trimming took 3 bases from V and 9 from J, leaving 16 bases between them. The CDR3 sequence: CASSEGERWVSPLHF. CDR3 in DNA: TGTGCCAGCAGCGAGGGGGAGCGATGGGTTTCACCCCTCCACTTT.

The CDR3 region is CASSQDLAGETQYF. The CDR3, as DNA: TGTGCCAGCAGCCAAGATCTAGCGGGCGAGACCCAGTACTTC. V and J are TRBV3-1 (or the pseudogene TRBV3-2) and TRBJ2-5, with 8 bases matching TRBD2. V shed 0 bases, J shed 5 bases, and the junction held 2 bases outside the gene matches. The CDR3 consists of 14 residues. CDR1 is LGHDT and CDR2 is YNNKEL in the germline V gene (reference sequence).

This clone appeared a single time. The chain carries TRBV3-1 (or the pseudogene TRBV3-2) and TRBJ2-1; 9 nucleotides agree with TRBD2. The trim removed 1 base at V and 0 bases at J, leaving 4 bases unmatched. Looked up from germline, CDR1 is LGHDT and CDR2 is YNNKEL (reference sequence). The CDR3 is 17 amino acids. CDR3 nucleotide sequence: TGTGCCAGCAGCCAAGGACTAGCGGTCAGCTCCTACAATGAGCAGTTCTTC. Its protein product is CASSQGLAVSSYNEQFF.

V and J are TRBV7-8 and TRBJ2-5; D is perhaps TRBD2 (5 bases). The CDR3 has 14 residues. Per germline, CDR1 SGHVS and CDR2 FQNEAQ. The V end lost 3 bases, the J end lost 4 bases, and 12 bases lay between the germline ends. The CDR3 sequence: CASSLSLALETQYF. CDR3 coding DNA: TGTGCCAGCAGCTTGAGCCTAGCTCTAGAGACCCAGTACTTC.

The chain employs TRBV5-8 and TRBJ1-4; 7 bases map to TRBD1. Germline loops: CDR1 SGHTS, CDR2 YDEGEE. The ends lost 0 bases at V and 0 bases at J; junction bases unmatched: 8. The CDR3 loop spans 18 amino acids. The CDR3 DNA follows: TGTGCCAGCAGCTTGGGGACAGGTTGGCTCGCAACTAATGAAAAACTGTTTTTT. As protein: CASSLGTGWLATNEKLFF. The full variable domain, rest sourced from reference TRBV5-8 and TRBJ1-4, is EAGVTQSPTHLIKTRGQQATLRCSPISGHTSVYWYQQALGLGLQFLLWYDEGEERNRGNFPPRFSGRQFPNYSSELNVNALELEDSALYLCASSLGTGWLATNEKLFFGSGTQLSVL.

This clone was recorded a few times. The chain has TRBV7-9 and TRBJ2-3, with TRBD1 as a possible D gene (5 bases). Looked up from germline, CDR1 is SEHNR and CDR2 is FQNEAQ (reference sequence). This CDR3 is built from 15 residues. Trimming stripped 5 bases from V and 5 bases from J, with 17 bases between. CDR3 sequence: CASSPSPQGLDTQYF. The CDR3 coding sequence is TGTGCCAGCAGCCCATCCCCTCAGGGTTTAGATACGCAGTATTTT. Together with reference TRBV7-9 and TRBJ2-3, the CDR3 gives the full variable domain: DTGVSQNPRHKITKRGQNVTFRCDPISEHNRLYWYRQTLGQGPEFLTYFQNEAQLEKSRLLSDRFSAERPKGSFSTLEIQRTEQGDSAMYLCASSPSPQGLDTQYFGPGTRLTVL.

This clone has just one count. This chain connects TRBV27 to TRBJ2-2, with 7 bases identical to TRBD1. After removal of 5 bases from V and 0 bases from J, the junction contained 6 bases not matched to a gene. This CDR3 has 16 amino acids. CDR1 and CDR2 (germline): MNHEY, SMNVEV (reference sequence). CDR3 nucleotides: TGTGCCAGCAGTCCGTACGGGACAGCGAACACCGGGGAGCTGTTTTTT. Translation: CASSPYGTANTGELFF.

A remark on this clone: Other nucleotide sequences in the sample specify the same CDR3. The rearrangement uses TRBV3-1 (or the pseudogene TRBV3-2) and TRBJ1-2, with a possible D match to TRBD1 (5 bases). This CDR3 is 14 amino acids long. Trimming took 0 bases from V and 4 from J, leaving 9 bases between them. The germline CDR1 and CDR2 sequences are LGHDT and YNNKEL (reference sequence). CDR3 region: CASSQDDSPYGYTF. In DNA form, the CDR3 reads TGTGCCAGCAGCCAAGACGACAGCCCCTATGGCTACACCTTC.